Reported below is one T cell receptor (beta chain). Antigen specificity is unknown. It was into CD45RA+ naive and CD45RA-negative memory subsets that the CD4+ cells were split. Trimming took off 1 base at V and 5 bases at J, with 16 bases between the two ends. This CDR3 spans 16 amino acids. From germline, CDR1 is MDHEN and CDR2 SYDVKM. This table comes from immunoSEQ multiplex PCR, and its TCRdb copy is limited to in-frame clones, with some not included. The table includes 2 million to 2.5 million clones, around 90% detected once. This sample stems from a study of shared clonotypes between healthy human individuals. Study-wide context: The study used three CD4 naive, three CD4 memory, two CD8 naive and one CD8 memory plate per donor.

Findings and caveats of the study: With a handful of donors compared, approximately 5% of naive CD4 clonotypes were shared. The authors sampled blood alone, and tissue repertoires likely differ.

The sequenced material came from naive CD4+ T cells from PBMCs. Subset specified: CD45RA+ positively selected. The sequence was obtained from a young man in good health. Some clones in this sample may be carry-over from other donors' samples. The chain couples TRBV28 to TRBJ2-3; D not certain. The CDR3 DNA follows: TGTGCCAGCAGTTTATACGCCCTCCAGGACCGAGATACGCAGTATTTT. It specifies CASSLYALQDRDTQYF. Together with reference TRBV28 and TRBJ2-3, the CDR3 gives the full variable domain: DVKVTQSSRYLVKRTGEKVFLECVQDMDHENMFWYRQDPGLGLRLIYFSYDVKMKEKGDIPEGYSVSREKKERFSLILESASTNQTSMYLCASSLYALQDRDTQYFGPGTRLTVL.